This TCR beta chain was found in a study of shared clonotypes between healthy human individuals. Findings of the study overall: Donors were few, which limited the genetic and exposure-history diversity represented. Read depth was anticipated to influence clonotype sharing among donors. Incomplete sequencing of sorted subsets was indicated by rarefaction despite large depth.

Sequencing used immunoSEQ multiplex PCR; TCRdb keeps in-frame clones, though not all of them. This sample has roughly 2,500,000 clones, with under 95% found just once. V dropped 5 bases and J dropped 6 bases, with 10 bases sitting between them. The V gene's germline CDR1 is MNHEY and CDR2 SMNVEV (reference sequence). This CDR3 is 13 amino acids long. To note about this clone: Its cognate antigen is unknown.

The sample consisted of naive CD4+ T cells from PBMCs. Subset given: CD45RA+ positively selected. The chain carries TRBV27 and TRBJ2-2; D gene unclear. The clonotype was recovered from a man aged 18-30 years in good health. Some clones in this sample may be carry-over from other donors' samples. The CDR3 bases are TGTGCCAGCAGTATTCGACGGGCCGGGGAGCTGTTTTTT. Amino acids: CASSIRRAGELFF.